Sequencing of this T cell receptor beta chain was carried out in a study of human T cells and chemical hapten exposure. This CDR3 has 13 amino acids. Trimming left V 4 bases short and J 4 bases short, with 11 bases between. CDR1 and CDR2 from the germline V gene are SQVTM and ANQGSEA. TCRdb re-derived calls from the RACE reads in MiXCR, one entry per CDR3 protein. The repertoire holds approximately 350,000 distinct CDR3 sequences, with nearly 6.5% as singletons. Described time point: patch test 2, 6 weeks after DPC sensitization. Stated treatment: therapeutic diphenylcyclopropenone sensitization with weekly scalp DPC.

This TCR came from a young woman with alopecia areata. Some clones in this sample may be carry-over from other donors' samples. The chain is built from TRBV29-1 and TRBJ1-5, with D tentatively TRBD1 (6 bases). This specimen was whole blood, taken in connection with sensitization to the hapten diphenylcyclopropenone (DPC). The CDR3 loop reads CSVGGGLNQPQHF. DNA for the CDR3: TGCAGCGTTGGAGGGGGGTTGAATCAGCCCCAGCATTTT.